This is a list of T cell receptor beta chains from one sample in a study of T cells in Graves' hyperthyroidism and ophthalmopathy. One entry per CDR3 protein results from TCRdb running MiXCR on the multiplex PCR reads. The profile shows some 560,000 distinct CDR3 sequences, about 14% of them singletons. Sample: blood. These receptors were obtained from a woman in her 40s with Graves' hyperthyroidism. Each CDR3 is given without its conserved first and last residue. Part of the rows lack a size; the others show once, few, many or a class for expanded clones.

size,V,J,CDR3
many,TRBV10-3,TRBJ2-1,AISDGVIRVEQF
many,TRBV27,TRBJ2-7,ASSLSRPSLYEQY
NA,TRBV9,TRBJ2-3,ASSRTSGRGGDTQY
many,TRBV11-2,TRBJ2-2,ASSHAADPNTGELF
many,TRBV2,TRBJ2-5,ASSGLAGGVGETQY
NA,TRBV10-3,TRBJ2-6,AISESWTSGANVLT
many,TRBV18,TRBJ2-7,ASSAVHGTSSFYEQY
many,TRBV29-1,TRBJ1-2,SVAGQGAQFGYT
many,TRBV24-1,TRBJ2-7,ATEGATYEQY
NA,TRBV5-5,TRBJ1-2,ASSLAASSAANYGYT
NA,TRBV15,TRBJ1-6,ATSSNYNSPLH
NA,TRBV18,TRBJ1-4,ASSPLKAPNEKLF
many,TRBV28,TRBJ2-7,ASTSGSSYEQY
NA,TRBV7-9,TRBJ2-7,ASSLGTSGGDEQY
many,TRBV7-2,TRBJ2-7,ASSLGRGGFEQY
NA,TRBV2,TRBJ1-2,ASTAGQGIFGYT
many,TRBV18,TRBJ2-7,ASSAGQGGYEQY
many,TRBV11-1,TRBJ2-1,ASSLGISLNEQF
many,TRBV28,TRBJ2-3,ASRPGLASDTQY
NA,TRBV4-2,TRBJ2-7,ASSQSKGQPYYEQY
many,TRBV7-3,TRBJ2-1,ASSLGTWNEQF
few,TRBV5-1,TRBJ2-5,ASSSYRDRLQETQY
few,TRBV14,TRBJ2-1,ASSQVLQGYKQF
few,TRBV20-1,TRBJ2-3,SARVRPNTDTQY
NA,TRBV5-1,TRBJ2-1,ASRDIFSGSNDEQF
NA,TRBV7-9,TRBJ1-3,ASSLKGPGNTIY
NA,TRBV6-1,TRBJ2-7,ASSQEGGSSGHYEQY
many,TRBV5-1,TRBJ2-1,ASSLTNEYNEQF
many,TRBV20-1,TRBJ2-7,SAPLQGKIEQY
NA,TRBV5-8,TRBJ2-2,ASSSYGGITGELF
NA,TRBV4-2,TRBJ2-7,ASSQEARGEEQY
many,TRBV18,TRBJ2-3,ASGLAASTDTQY
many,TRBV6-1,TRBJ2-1,ASSAQGAVYNEQF
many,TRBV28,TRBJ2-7,ASSLALYYEQY
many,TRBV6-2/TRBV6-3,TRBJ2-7,ASSWWDVRYEQY
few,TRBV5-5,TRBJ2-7,ASSLVKGFYEQY
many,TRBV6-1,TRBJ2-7,ASSDRDHFSYEQY
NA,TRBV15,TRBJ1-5,ATSSSDSNQPQH
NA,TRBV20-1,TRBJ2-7,SCLRDTSYEQY
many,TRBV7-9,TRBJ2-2,ASSGRPNTGELF
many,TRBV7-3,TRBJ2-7,ASSPGYLREQY
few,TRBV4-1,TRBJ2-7,ASSQERAGGYEQY
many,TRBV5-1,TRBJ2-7,ASSEWTGPSYEQY
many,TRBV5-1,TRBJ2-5,ASSTDSLQETQY
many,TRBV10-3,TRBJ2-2,AISESKAGASTGELF